The TCR beta chain under discussion was sequenced for a study of blood T cell repertoires in COVID-19. Study overall: The United States, Italy and Spain were the sources of the acute and convalescent COVID-19 samples. In each case, the material was cDNA or gDNA derived from T cells, B-cell-depleted T cells, or PBMCs.

In the original processing: It was from reference gene primer amplification that nucleated cell counts were estimated. TCRdb's copy holds only in-frame clones and misses some; the assay was immunoSEQ multiplex PCR. For V, J and clone size, that table is used; D and trimming come from the DNA. The sample lists 150,000 or so clones; under 95% were seen once. Trimming cost V 1 base and J 4 bases, with 4 bases left between them. The CDR3 has 12 residues. J is TRBJ1-1 and V is TRBV12-3 or TRBV12-4; D not certain. The sequencing input was peripheral blood. The source of this sequence is a man aged 55 to 70 with active or convalescent COVID-19. The CDR3: CASSLGPTEAFF. The CDR3, as DNA: TGTGCCAGCAGTTTAGGGCCCACTGAAGCTTTCTTT.